The 27 T cell receptor beta chains reported below all come from one sample, sequenced in a study of CD8+CD57+ T cells in acquired aplastic anemia. CDR3 and TCR beta VDJ profiling relied on genomic DNA as the template. A single record per CDR3 protein comes from TCRdb applying MiXCR to the reads. The sample records 150,000 to 200,000 distinct CDR3 sequences, about 60% being singletons. The sample taken for sequencing was sorted CD4+, CD8+, or CD8+CD57+ T cells (not recorded which) from PBMCs. The receptors originated from a human donor in good health.

Many counts were recorded for this clonotype. The J gene is TRBJ2-6, the V gene TRBV4-3; D remains unclear. Deletions cut 1 base from V and 1 base from J, with 8 bases between. The CDR3 has 16 residues. CDR1 and CDR2 (germline): LGHNA, YSLEER. The CDR3 DNA reads as TGCGCCAGCAGCCAAGTGTTGGGTTCTGGGGCCAACGTCCTGACTTTC. As protein: CASSQVLGSGANVLTF.

The chain links TRBV12-3 or TRBV12-4 to TRBJ1-1; TRBD1 matches 7 bases. With V trimmed by 7 bases and J by 10 bases, 6 bases remained unmatched. The length of the CDR3 is 11 residues. DNA for the CDR3: TGTGCCAGCACCAGGGGGGGGCGAGCTTTCTTT. Encoded protein: CASTRGGRAFF.

In the case of this clonotype: As the CDR3 is not closed by the conserved phenylalanine or tryptophan, this likely results from a read error. This chain links TRBV24-1 with TRBJ1-5; D perhaps matches TRBD1 (6 bases). CDR1 is KGHDR, CDR2 SFDVKD, per germline. The CDR3 has 14 residues. This CDR3 reads CATSDSGDNQPQHS. Here the CDR3 DNA reads TGCGCCACCAGTGATTCAGGGGACAACCAGCCCCAGCATTCT.

This chain links TRBV29-1 with TRBJ1-1; D unclear. Trimming cost V 0 bases and J 8 bases, with 13 bases left between them. Per the germline V gene, CDR1 is SQVTM and CDR2 is ANQGSEA. This CDR3 has 13 amino acids. In DNA, the CDR3 is TGCAGCGTTGAAGATCTGATAAGTAGGGAAGCTTTCTTT. Protein product: CSVEDLISREAFF.

The V call is TRBV7-8, the J call TRBJ1-5; D is uncertain. The CDR3 is made up of 13 amino acids. Between the trimmed V and J ends, which lost 5 bases and 6 bases, there was a span of 11 bases. Germline CDR1 reads SGHVS; CDR2 reads FQNEAQ. CDR3 region: CASSQKKFQPQHF. Written as DNA, the CDR3 is TGTGCCAGCAGCCAAAAAAAATTTCAGCCCCAGCATTTT.

In its sample, this clonotype was seen a few times. The V and J genes are TRBV12-5 and TRBJ2-7; 8 positions match TRBD1. The CDR3 totals 15 residues. Germline V gives CDR1 LGHNT, CDR2 FRNRAP. CDR3 nucleotides: TGTGCCAGCAGTCTAACCGGTCAGGGGGCGCGTGAGCAGTACTTC. Translation: CASSLTGQGAREQYF.

The V call is TRBV20-1, the J call TRBJ2-3; tentatively, D is TRBD1 (5 bases). Per the germline V gene, CDR1 is DFQATT and CDR2 is SNEGSKA (reference sequence). The CDR3 is made up of 16 amino acids. The V end was cut by 0 bases, the J end by 3 bases, with 16 bases between. This chain's CDR3 is CSAREGLSRVTDTQYF. The DNA for the CDR3 is TGCAGTGCTAGAGAGGGGCTCAGCCGGGTTACAGATACGCAGTATTTT.

The CDR3 region is CSARVTVGRGYTF. The DNA of the CDR3 is TGCAGTGCTAGAGTCACGGTGGGGAGGGGCTACACCTTC. The V gene is TRBV20-1, the J gene TRBJ1-2; D is uncertain. Per the germline V gene, CDR1 is DFQATT and CDR2 is SNEGSKA (reference sequence). V lost 1 base and J lost 8, with 14 bases in between. The CDR3 is 13 amino acids.

About this clonotype: The junction departs from the called germline gene at one end, perhaps through a read error. The CDR3 DNA sequence: TGTGCTATCAGTGAACGGGGGCTCAGGAGCACTGAAGCTTTCTTT. This sequence encodes CAISERGLRSTEAFF. This sequence joins TRBV10-3 and TRBJ1-1, with D perhaps TRBD1 (6 bases). The germline CDR1 and CDR2 sequences are ENHRY and SYGVKD. The CDR3 runs 15 residues.

V gene TRBV19 combines with J gene TRBJ2-2, with D possibly matching TRBD1 (8 bases). The germline V gene encodes CDR1 LNHDA and CDR2 SQIVND (reference sequence). The CDR3 consists of 14 residues. The CDR3 coding sequence is TGTGCGATTGGACAGGGAGGGAGCACCGGGGAGCTGTTTTTT. It is translated as CAIGQGGSTGELFF. The complete variable domain, with remaining parts taken from reference TRBV19 and TRBJ2-2, reads DGGITQSPKYLFRKEGQNVTLSCEQNLNHDAMYWYRQDPGQGLRLIYYSQIVNDFQKGDIAEGYSVSREKKESFPLTVTSAQKNPTAFYLCAIGQGGSTGELFFGEGSRLTVL.

The chain couples TRBV20-1 to TRBJ1-2; no firm D call. Germline CDR1 and CDR2: DFQATT and SNEGSKA (reference sequence). The CDR3 has 11 amino acids. Deletions cut 7 bases from V and 2 bases from J, with 8 bases between. The CDR3 region is CSVGGNYGYTF. In DNA form, the CDR3 reads TGCAGTGTTGGCGGGAACTATGGCTACACCTTC.

V is TRBV9 and J is TRBJ2-4; 7 bases are a match to TRBD2. This CDR3 has 15 residues. Germline-derived CDR1 and CDR2 are SGDLS and YYNGEE. J gave up 8 bases and V 4 bases, and 12 bases lay outside the gene matches. The CDR3 DNA is TGTGCCAGCAGCTTAGGACTGGGGGGAGGGGACATTCAGTACTTC. Translation gives CASSLGLGGGDIQYF.

Comment on this clonotype: A read error is possible here, since a much larger clone lies one base away. The gene calls are TRBV6-1 and TRBJ2-2; D call uncertain. Germline V lookup: CDR1 MNHNS, CDR2 SASEGT. This CDR3 region has 17 residues. Trimming removed 6 bases at V and 3 bases at J, with 20 bases between. CDR3 in amino acids: CASSNWLVRSDTGELFF. CDR3 nucleotide sequence: TGTGCCAGCAGCAACTGGTTGGTCAGATCGGACACCGGGGAGCTGTTTTTT.

The V and J genes are TRBV2 and TRBJ2-7, with 8 bases aligning to TRBD1. The CDR3 length is 14 residues. The trim removed 6 bases at V and 2 bases at J, leaving 6 bases unmatched. Germline assignment: CDR1 SNHLY and CDR2 FYNNEI. CDR3 nucleotide sequence: TGTGCCAGCAGACCCGGGACAGGAACCTACGAGCAGTACTTC. This encodes CASRPGTGTYEQYF.

The rearrangement uses TRBV2 and TRBJ1-4; D uncertain. The CDR3 has 16 amino acids. The germline V gene has CDR1 SNHLY and CDR2 FYNNEI. With 7 bases removed from V and 3 bases from J, the gap between germline ends came to 18 bases. CDR3 nucleotide sequence: TGTGCCAGCACCGAGTTGGGCCAAAGGCCTAATGAAAAACTGTTTTTT. This encodes CASTELGQRPNEKLFF.

This clonotype has just a few counts. The chain uses TRBV20-1 and TRBJ1-6; 7 bases agree with TRBD1. V dropped 2 bases and J dropped 5; count of bases not matched to a gene: 9. CDR1 is DFQATT, CDR2 SNEGSKA, per germline (reference sequence). The CDR3 length is 16 residues. DNA for the CDR3: TGCAGTGCTAGATTCAGGGGGGCGGGTAATAATTCACCCCTCCACTTT. Its protein is CSARFRGAGNNSPLHF.

The chain recombines TRBV6-6 with TRBJ2-5, with D possibly being TRBD2 (6 bases). The CDR3 is 14 amino acids. Germline V lookup: CDR1 MNHNY, CDR2 SVGAGI (reference sequence). The V and J ends lost 7 bases and 2 bases respectively, with 14 bases between them. For the CDR3, the DNA is TGTGCCAGCAATGGGCGGGGCCAACAAGAGACCCAGTACTTC. Translated, it gives CASNGRGQQETQYF.

This chain uses TRBV7-2 with TRBJ2-3; 7 bases map to TRBD2. The CDR3 has 15 amino acids. The junction had 4 bases not matched to a gene; V was cut back by 0 bases and J by 4 bases. CDR1 and CDR2 from the germline V gene are SGHTA and FQGNSA. The DNA for the CDR3 is TGTGCCAGCAGCTTAGCGGGGGGGGGTGCAGATACGCAGTATTTT. Residues: CASSLAGGGADTQYF.

The chain carries TRBV10-2 and TRBJ2-5; perhaps TRBD2 as D (6 bases). Germline-derived CDR1 and CDR2 are WSHSY and SAAADI. The germline V and J ends were trimmed by 8 bases and 0 bases, with 19 bases remaining between them. The CDR3 totals 16 residues. For the CDR3, the DNA is TGCGCCAGCGCCCCCTCAGGGACTTACCACCAAGAGACCCAGTACTTC. This gives the protein CASAPSGTYHQETQYF.

V gene TRBV7-9 combines with J gene TRBJ2-7; a weak D match, TRBD1 (5 bases). Germline values: CDR1 SEHNR, CDR2 FQNEAQ (reference sequence). This CDR3 region has 12 residues. Deletions cut 1 base from V and 8 bases from J, with 9 bases between. The CDR3 is CASSLDLGQQYF. The CDR3 DNA reads as TGTGCCAGCAGCTTAGATTTGGGGCAGCAGTACTTC.

The count of this clonotype is one. V gene TRBV25-1 combines with J gene TRBJ2-3, with 10 bases aligning to TRBD2. The trim removed 2 bases at V and 2 bases at J, leaving 7 bases unmatched. The CDR3 length is 17 residues. The V gene's germline CDR1 is MGHDK and CDR2 SYGVNS. CDR3 in DNA: TGTGCCAGCAGTGAAGGACTAGCGGATACCGCCACAGATACGCAGTATTTT. It is translated as CASSEGLADTATDTQYF.

DNA of the CDR3: TGTGCCAGCAGCTTAGGCCAGGCCATAAGGCGCATTAATTCACCCCTCCACTTT. Translating gives CASSLGQAIRRINSPLHF. This rearrangement joins TRBV7-9 to TRBJ1-6; the D is unclear. This CDR3 is built from 18 residues. Trimming shortened V by 1 base and J by 6 bases, and 19 bases separated the two germline ends. From germline, CDR1 is SEHNR and CDR2 FQNEAQ (reference sequence).

This clonotype was detected ten times or more. The CDR3 DNA follows: TGTGCCAGCAGCGCCAGGGACAGGACCTACGAGCAGTACTTC. Amino acid sequence: CASSARDRTYEQYF. The V and J genes are TRBV7-9 and TRBJ2-7; 8 bases map to TRBD1. The CDR3 loop spans 14 amino acids. V was pared by 5 bases and J by 2 bases, with 5 bases of the junction left unmatched. Germline V lookup: CDR1 SEHNR, CDR2 FQNEAQ (reference sequence).

The chain couples TRBV2 to TRBJ2-7; 7 bases line up with TRBD1. The CDR3 has 12 amino acids. Germline values: CDR1 SNHLY, CDR2 FYNNEI. Losses at the gene ends were 7 bases for V and 4 bases for J; bases not matched to a gene: 4. This chain's CDR3 is CASTDRDYEQYF. The DNA of the CDR3 is TGTGCCAGCACCGACAGGGATTACGAGCAGTACTTC.

V and J are TRBV24-1 and TRBJ2-7; D not resolved. In germline, CDR1 is KGHDR, CDR2 SFDVKD. V was trimmed by 5 bases and J by 1 base, leaving 17 bases between them. The CDR3 extends over 16 amino acids. The CDR3 here is CATSGPRTETSYEQYF. The CDR3 nucleotides read TGTGCCACCAGTGGCCCCCGGACGGAAACGTCCTACGAGCAGTACTTC.

The count of this clonotype is one. V gene TRBV5-5 combines with J gene TRBJ2-7; D uncertain. V lost 2 bases and J lost 2, with 14 bases in between. Looked up from germline, CDR1 is SGHKS and CDR2 is YYEKEE (reference sequence). This CDR3 is 15 amino acids long. CDR3 amino acids: CASSLRDLLTYEQYF. The CDR3 nucleotides read TGTGCCAGCAGCTTAAGGGATCTGCTGACCTACGAGCAGTACTTC.

This chain links TRBV10-3 with TRBJ2-7; D remains unclear. V gave up 6 bases and J gave up 2 bases, with 17 bases separating them. Germline values: CDR1 ENHRY, CDR2 SYGVKD. The CDR3 loop spans 15 amino acids. The CDR3 sequence is CAIRRIDRDTYEQYF. The CDR3 coding sequence is TGTGCCATCAGGCGGATTGATAGAGATACCTACGAGCAGTACTTC.